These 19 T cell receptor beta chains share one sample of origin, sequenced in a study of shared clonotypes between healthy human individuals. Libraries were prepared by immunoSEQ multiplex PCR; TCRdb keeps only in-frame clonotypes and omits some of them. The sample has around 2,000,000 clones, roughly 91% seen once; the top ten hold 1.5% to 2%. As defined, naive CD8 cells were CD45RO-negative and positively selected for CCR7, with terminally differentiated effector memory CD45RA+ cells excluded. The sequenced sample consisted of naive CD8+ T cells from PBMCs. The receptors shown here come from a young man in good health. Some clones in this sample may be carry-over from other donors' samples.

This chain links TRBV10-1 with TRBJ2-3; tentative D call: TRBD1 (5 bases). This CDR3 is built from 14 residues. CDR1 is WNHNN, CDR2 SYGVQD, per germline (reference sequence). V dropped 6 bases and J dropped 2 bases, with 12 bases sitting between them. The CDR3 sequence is CASSRTNPTDTQYF. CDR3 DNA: TGCGCCAGCAGCCGGACAAATCCCACAGATACGCAGTATTTT.

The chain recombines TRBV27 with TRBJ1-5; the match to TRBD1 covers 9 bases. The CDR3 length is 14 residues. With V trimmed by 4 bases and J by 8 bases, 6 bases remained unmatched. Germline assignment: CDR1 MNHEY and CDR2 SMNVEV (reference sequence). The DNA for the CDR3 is TGTGCCAGCAGTTCGGGACAGGGAAATAAGCCCCAGCATTTT. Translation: CASSSGQGNKPQHF.

The CDR3, as DNA: TGTGCCAGCAGCCAAGAAAGGCTCTACGAGCAGTACTTC. This gives the protein CASSQERLYEQYF. The genes are TRBV14 and TRBJ2-7; D unclear. V was trimmed by 0 bases and J by 3 bases, leaving 6 bases between them. The CDR3 is 13 residues long. Germline V CDR1 and CDR2: SGHDN, FVKESK.

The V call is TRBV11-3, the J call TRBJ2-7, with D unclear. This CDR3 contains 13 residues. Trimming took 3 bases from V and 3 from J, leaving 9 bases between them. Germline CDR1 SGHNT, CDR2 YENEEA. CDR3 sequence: CASSFTLGYEQYF. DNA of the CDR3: TGTGCCAGCAGCTTTACTTTGGGCTACGAGCAGTACTTC.

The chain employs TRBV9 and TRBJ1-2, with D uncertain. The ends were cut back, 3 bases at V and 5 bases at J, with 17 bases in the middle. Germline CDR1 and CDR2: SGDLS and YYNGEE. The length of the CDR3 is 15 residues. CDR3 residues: CASSANARGGYGYTF. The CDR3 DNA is TGTGCCAGCAGCGCAAACGCCCGGGGAGGATATGGCTACACCTTC.

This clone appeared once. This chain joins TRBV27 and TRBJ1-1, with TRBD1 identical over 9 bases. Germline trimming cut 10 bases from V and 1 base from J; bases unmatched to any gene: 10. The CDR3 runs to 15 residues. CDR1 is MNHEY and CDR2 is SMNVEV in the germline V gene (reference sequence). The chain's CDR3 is CATNTPGQGNTEAFF. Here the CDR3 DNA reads TGTGCCACCAATACCCCGGGACAGGGGAACACTGAAGCTTTCTTT.

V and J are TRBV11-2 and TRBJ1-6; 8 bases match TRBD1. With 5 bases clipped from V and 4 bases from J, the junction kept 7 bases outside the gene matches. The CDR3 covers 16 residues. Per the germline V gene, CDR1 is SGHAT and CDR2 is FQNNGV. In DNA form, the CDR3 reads TGTGCCAGCAGCCCAGGACAGGGCTCTTATAATTCACCCCTCCACTTT. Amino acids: CASSPGQGSYNSPLHF.

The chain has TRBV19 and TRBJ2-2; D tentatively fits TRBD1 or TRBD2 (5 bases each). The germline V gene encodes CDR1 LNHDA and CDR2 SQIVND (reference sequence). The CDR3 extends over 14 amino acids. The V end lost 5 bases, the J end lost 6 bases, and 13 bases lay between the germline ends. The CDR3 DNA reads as TGTGCCAGTAGTCCCCCCGGGACCGCCGGGGAGCTGTTTTTT. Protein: CASSPPGTAGELFF.

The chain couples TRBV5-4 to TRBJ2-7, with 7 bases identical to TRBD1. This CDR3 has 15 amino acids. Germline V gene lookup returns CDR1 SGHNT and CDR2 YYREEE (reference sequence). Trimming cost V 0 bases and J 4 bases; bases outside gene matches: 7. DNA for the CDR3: TGTGCCAGCAGCTTGGGGCAGGGGGATTATTACGAGCAGTACTTC. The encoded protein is CASSLGQGDYYEQYF.

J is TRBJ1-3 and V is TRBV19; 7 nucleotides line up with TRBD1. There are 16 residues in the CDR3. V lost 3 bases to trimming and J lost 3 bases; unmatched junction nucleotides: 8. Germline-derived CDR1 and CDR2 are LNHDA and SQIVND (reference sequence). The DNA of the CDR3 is TGTGCCAGTAGTATTCTGGGACAGAGATATGGAAACACCATATATTTT. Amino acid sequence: CASSILGQRYGNTIYF.

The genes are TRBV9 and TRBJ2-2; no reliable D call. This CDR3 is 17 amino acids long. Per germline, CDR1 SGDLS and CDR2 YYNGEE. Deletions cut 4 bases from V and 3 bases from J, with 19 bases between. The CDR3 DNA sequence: TGTGCCAGCAGCTCCCCCGCATATGGGCCAGACACCGGGGAGCTGTTTTTT. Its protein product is CASSSPAYGPDTGELFF.

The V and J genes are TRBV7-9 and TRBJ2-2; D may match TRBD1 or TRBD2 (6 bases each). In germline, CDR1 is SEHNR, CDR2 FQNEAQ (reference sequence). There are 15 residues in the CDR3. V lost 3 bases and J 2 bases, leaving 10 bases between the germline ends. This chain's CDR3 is CASSFPGANTGELFF. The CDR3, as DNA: TGTGCCAGCAGCTTCCCGGGGGCCAACACCGGGGAGCTGTTTTTT.

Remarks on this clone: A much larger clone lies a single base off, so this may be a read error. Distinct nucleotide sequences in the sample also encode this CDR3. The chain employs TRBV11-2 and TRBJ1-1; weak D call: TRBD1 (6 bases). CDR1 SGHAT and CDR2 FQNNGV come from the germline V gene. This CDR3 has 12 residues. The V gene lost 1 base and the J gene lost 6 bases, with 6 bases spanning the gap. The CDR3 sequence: CASSLGGPEAFF. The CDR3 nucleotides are TGTGCCAGCAGCTTAGGGGGGCCTGAAGCTTTCTTT.

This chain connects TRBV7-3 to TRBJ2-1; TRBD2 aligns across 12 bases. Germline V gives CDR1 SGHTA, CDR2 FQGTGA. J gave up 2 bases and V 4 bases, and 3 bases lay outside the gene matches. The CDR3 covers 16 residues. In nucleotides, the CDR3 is TGTGCCAGCAGCTCAACTAGCGGGAGGACCTACAATGAGCAGTTCTTC. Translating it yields CASSSTSGRTYNEQFF.

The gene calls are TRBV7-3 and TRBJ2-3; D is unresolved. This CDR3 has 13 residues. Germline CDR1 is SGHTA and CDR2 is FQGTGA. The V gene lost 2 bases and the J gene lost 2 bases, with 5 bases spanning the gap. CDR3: CASSLGYTDTQYF. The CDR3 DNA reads TGTGCCAGCAGCTTAGGCTACACAGATACGCAGTATTTT.

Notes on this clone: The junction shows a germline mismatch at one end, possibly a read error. DNA of the CDR3: TGTGCCAACAGCTCCCTCGCCAGAGTCAATGAGCAGTTCTTC. Its protein product is CANSSLARVNEQFF. This rearrangement joins TRBV7-9 to TRBJ2-1, with D hard to call. Germline values: CDR1 SEHNR, CDR2 FQNEAQ (reference sequence). The CDR3 runs 14 residues.

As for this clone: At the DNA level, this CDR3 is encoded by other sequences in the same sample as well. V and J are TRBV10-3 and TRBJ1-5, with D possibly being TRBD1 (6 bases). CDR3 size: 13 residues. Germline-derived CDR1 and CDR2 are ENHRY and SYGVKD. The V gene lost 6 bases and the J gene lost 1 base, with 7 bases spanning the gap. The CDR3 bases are TGTGCCATCAGGCAGGGGAGCAATCAGCCCCAGCATTTT. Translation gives CAIRQGSNQPQHF.

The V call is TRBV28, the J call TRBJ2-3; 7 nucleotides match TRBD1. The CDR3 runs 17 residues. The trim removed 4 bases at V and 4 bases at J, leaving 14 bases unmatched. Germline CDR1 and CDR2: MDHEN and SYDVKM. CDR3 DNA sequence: TGTGCCAGCAGTTCCCCCCGGATGGACAGGCTCGCAGATACGCAGTATTTT. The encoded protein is CASSSPRMDRLADTQYF.

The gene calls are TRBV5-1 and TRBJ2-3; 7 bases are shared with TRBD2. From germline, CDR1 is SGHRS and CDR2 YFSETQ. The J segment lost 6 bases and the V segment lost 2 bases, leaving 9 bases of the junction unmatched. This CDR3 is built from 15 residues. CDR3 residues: CASSFRGGGDDTQYF. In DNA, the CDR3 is TGCGCCAGCAGCTTTCGTGGGGGAGGGGACGATACGCAGTATTTT.